Below, 9 T cell receptor beta chains from the same sample are listed, as sequenced in a study of T cell repertoires in cytomegalovirus infection. TCRdb called the reads again in MiXCR, with one record for every CDR3 protein. The table lists approximately 500,000 distinct CDR3 sequences, approximately 17% of them singletons. Material for sequencing was CD8+ T cells from PBMCs. These receptors all come from a human donor in good health (CMV status not recorded). Some clones in this sample may be carry-over from other donors' samples.

V and J are TRBV7-3 and TRBJ2-5, with D unclear. The germline V gene has CDR1 SGHTA and CDR2 FQGTGA. The CDR3 consists of 13 residues. Trimming shortened V by 0 bases and J by 5 bases, and 7 bases separated the two germline ends. The CDR3 loop is CASSLTFGETQYF. CDR3 nucleotide sequence: TGTGCCAGCAGCTTAACGTTTGGGGAGACCCAGTACTTC.

This clonotype was recorded many times. The chain carries TRBV27 and TRBJ1-1, with 11 bases fitting TRBD1. CDR3 length: 13 residues. Germline-derived CDR1 and CDR2 are MNHEY and SMNVEV (reference sequence). V was pared by 8 bases and J by 3 bases, with 2 bases of the junction left unmatched. The CDR3, as DNA: TGTGCCAGCGCGGGACAGGGGGACACTGAAGCTTTCTTT. Translated: CASAGQGDTEAFF.

In this sample, this clonotype turned up a few times. The rearrangement links TRBV27 to TRBJ1-2; D call uncertain. Trimming cost V 2 bases and J 6 bases, with 10 bases left between them. The CDR3 extends over 13 amino acids. Germline CDR1 reads MNHEY; CDR2 reads SMNVEV (reference sequence). The CDR3 region is CASSLAPTNGYTF. CDR3 nucleotide sequence: TGTGCCAGCAGTTTAGCCCCAACAAATGGCTACACCTTC.

This rearrangement joins TRBV4-1 to TRBJ2-1, with TRBD2 matching 9 bases. This CDR3 comprises 16 residues. Trimming at V came to 1 base and at J to 6 bases, leaving 7 bases not matched to a gene. The germline V gene encodes CDR1 MGHRA and CDR2 YSYEKL. The CDR3 here is CASSQGGSGSSNEQFF. CDR3 nucleotides: TGCGCCAGCAGCCAAGGCGGTAGCGGGAGTTCCAATGAGCAGTTCTTC.

This clonotype has just a few counts. The chain has TRBV10-3 and TRBJ1-1; tentatively, D is TRBD1 (6 bases). V was clipped by 8 bases and J by 4 bases, with 20 bases between them. The CDR3 length is 15 residues. Germline-derived CDR1 and CDR2 are ENHRY and SYGVKD. CDR3 sequence: CAIAKMAGEGTEAFF. Written as DNA, the CDR3 is TGTGCCATCGCAAAAATGGCAGGGGAGGGCACTGAAGCTTTCTTT.

The chain couples TRBV6-6 to TRBJ2-1, with TRBD2 identical over 11 bases. The CDR3 is 13 residues long. Trimming cost V 10 bases and J 12 bases; bases outside gene matches: 11. Looked up from germline, CDR1 is MNHNY and CDR2 is SVGAGI (reference sequence). CDR3 in amino acids: CATDHSGGAGQFF. In DNA, the CDR3 is TGTGCCACGGATCATAGCGGGGGGGCAGGGCAGTTCTTC.

This clonotype has a count of ten or more. This chain joins TRBV7-3 and TRBJ2-3, with D maybe TRBD2 (7 bases). Looked up from germline, CDR1 is SGHTA and CDR2 is FQGTGA. The V end was cut by 2 bases, the J end by 3 bases, with 12 bases between. The CDR3 sequence is 15 residues long. The CDR3: CASSLGGGATDTQYF. In nucleotides, the CDR3 is TGTGCCAGCAGCTTAGGTGGGGGGGCGACAGATACGCAGTATTTT.

This clonotype was found many times. This chain links TRBV12-3 or TRBV12-4 with TRBJ2-5; D is uncertain. The CDR3 totals 13 residues. V was clipped by 3 bases and J by 2 bases, with 7 bases between them. The CDR3 is CASSFYRQETQYF. CDR3 coding DNA: TGTGCCAGCAGTTTTTACAGACAAGAGACCCAGTACTTC.

This clonotype occurred many times. The chain links TRBV10-1 to TRBJ2-3; D unresolved. Trimming removed 10 bases from V and 3 bases from J, with 14 bases in between. The CDR3 loop spans 13 amino acids. Germline values: CDR1 WNHNN, CDR2 SYGVQD (reference sequence). The CDR3 region has the DNA TGCGCCACGAGGCCGGAAGGGACAGATACGCAGTATTTT. The encoded protein is CATRPEGTDTQYF.